The table lists the clone carrying this T cell receptor (beta chain) with a few counts. Its antigen is as yet unknown. The data originate from a study of neurological immune-mediated disorders. Findings of the study overall: A possible signature appeared as one related-CDR3 cluster, in which phylogenetic grouping placed the repertoires of 18 of 34 multiple sclerosis patients. Healthy controls had more TCR clonal expansion than multiple sclerosis, which showed the least, whereas HTLV-1-associated myelopathy showed the most.

The CDR3 consists of 16 residues. CDR1 and CDR2 (germline): SGHRS, YFSETQ. V gave up 1 base and J gave up 1 base, with 14 bases separating them. The yield of each sequencing run was over 170 million TCR-beta sequences from 15-18 subjects. Each CDR3 protein is one row after TCRdb ran MiXCR on the 5' RACE reads. The profile shows 50,000 or so distinct CDR3 sequences, less than 4.5% of them singletons. The genes are TRBV5-1 and TRBJ1-1; D might be TRBD1 (6 bases). The TCR comes from a man under 40 with multiple sclerosis. The sequenced sample was PBMCs. The DNA of the CDR3 is TGCGCCAGCAGCTTGATTGTGACAGGCCCGAACACTGAAGCTTTCTTT. Translated, it gives CASSLIVTGPNTEAFF.